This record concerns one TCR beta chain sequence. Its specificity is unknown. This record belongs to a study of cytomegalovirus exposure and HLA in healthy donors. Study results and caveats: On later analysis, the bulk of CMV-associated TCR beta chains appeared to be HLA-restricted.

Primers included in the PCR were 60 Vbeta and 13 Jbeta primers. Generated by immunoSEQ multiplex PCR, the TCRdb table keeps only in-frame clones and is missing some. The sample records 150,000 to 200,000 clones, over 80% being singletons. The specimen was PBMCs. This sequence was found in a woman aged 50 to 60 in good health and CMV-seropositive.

CDR3 sequence: CASSFLTGGSYEQYF. The CDR3 coding sequence is TGTGCCAGCAGCTTCCTCACAGGGGGATCCTACGAGCAGTACTTC. The chain uses TRBV5-4 and TRBJ2-7; 8 bases map to TRBD1. Germline loops: CDR1 SGHNT, CDR2 YYREEE (reference sequence). The junction had 5 bases not matched to a gene; V was cut back by 2 bases and J by 1 base. The CDR3 length is 15 residues.